The clone carrying this TCR beta chain was counted ten times or more. The antigen is not known. This sample was included in a study of response to subunit inactivated influenza vaccine. Whole-study results and caveats: The authors put forward the suggestion that each seasonal influenza vaccination may bring in only a limited number of new T cells.

TCRdb independently ran MiXCR on the RT-PCR reads; one entry per CDR3 protein. Of around 200,000 distinct CDR3 sequences in the sample, around a tenth are singletons; the top ten hold 11%. Trimming took 5 bases from V and 4 from J; bases not matched to a gene: 6. This CDR3 spans 16 amino acids. Germline V lookup: CDR1 ENHRY, CDR2 SYGVKD. This receptor was obtained from a man aged 50 to 59 who received an inactivated influenza vaccine. Specimen: non-naive T cells sorted from PBMCs, collected on the day of vaccination. V is TRBV10-3 and J is TRBJ1-6; 9 nucleotides match TRBD1. CDR3: CAISWDRVEYNSPLHF. CDR3 coding DNA: TGTGCCATCAGTTGGGACAGGGTGGAATATAATTCACCCCTCCACTTT.